These T cell receptor beta chains were read from a single sample in a study of T cells after yellow fever vaccination. From the 5' RACE reads, TCRdb called clonotypes with MiXCR, one entry per CDR3 protein. The table lists a few hundred thousand distinct CDR3 sequences, 4% of them singletons. This specimen consisted of PBMCs, obtained 5 days after the yellow fever booster vaccination. These receptors all come from a man aged 18 to 30 who received the YFV17D yellow fever vaccine. Each CDR3 is given with its conserved first and last residue. A D gene is named only where the DNA matches it firmly. Not all rows give a size; the values are once, few, many and, for expanded clones, a class.

. . TRBJ2-4 TRBV4-1 CASSQPLAKNIQYF TGCGCCAGCAGCCAGCCCCTAGCCAAAAACATTCAGTACTTC
. . TRBJ1-6 TRBV18 CASSQPGSPLHF TGTGCCAGCTCGCAGCCAGGATCACCCCTCCACTTT
many TRBD2 TRBJ2-2 TRBV27 CASSSLFIAGGNTGELFF TGTGCCAGCAGTTCCCTCTTCATAGCGGGGGGTAACACCGGGGAGCTGTTTTTT
. TRBD2 TRBJ2-1 TRBV20-1 CSAASGGHYNEQFF TGCAGTGCTGCTAGCGGGGGACATTACAATGAGCAGTTCTTC
many TRBD1 TRBJ1-4 TRBV5-1 CASSGGGTEDEKLFF TGCGCCAGCAGCGGAGGCGGGACAGAGGATGAAAAACTGTTTTTT
few TRBD1 TRBJ1-3 TRBV12-3/TRBV12-4 CASSLTRQGALGNTIYF TGTGCCAGCAGTTTAACCCGACAGGGGGCACTGGGAAACACCATATATTTT
. . TRBJ2-7 TRBV11-2 CASSLSAQGEQYF TGTGCCAGCAGCTTATCAGCCCAGGGGGAGCAGTACTTC
. . TRBJ2-7 TRBV5-1 CASSLQGNGQYF TGCGCCAGCAGCTTGCAGGGTAACGGGCAGTACTTC
many TRBD2 TRBJ2-7 TRBV12-3/TRBV12-4 CASRGRVYEQYF TGTGCCAGCCGCGGGAGGGTCTACGAGCAGTACTTC
few . TRBJ2-3 TRBV6-4 CASSSGIGVDTQYF TGTGCCAGCTCCTCAGGGATAGGTGTAGATACGCAGTATTTT
. TRBD1 TRBJ2-1 TRBV4-1 CASLRFSGTGADEQFF TGCGCCAGCTTACGATTTTCCGGGACAGGGGCCGATGAGCAGTTCTTC
many TRBD2 TRBJ2-1 TRBV7-2 CASSLVASSGGRSSYNEQFF TGTGCCAGCAGCTTAGTAGCGTCTAGCGGGGGCCGTAGCTCCTACAATGAGCAGTTCTTC
few TRBD1 TRBJ2-5 TRBV5-6 CASSFLMGQQYF TGTGCCAGCAGCTTTCTTATGGGACAGCAGTACTTC
many TRBD2 TRBJ2-7 TRBV11-2 CASSQGGLASYEQYF TGTGCCAGCAGCCAGGGCGGACTAGCCTCCTACGAGCAGTACTTC
. . TRBJ1-2 TRBV5-6 CASSFSGDNYGYTF TGTGCCAGCAGCTTTTCAGGGGACAACTATGGCTACACCTTC
. . TRBJ2-5 TRBV20-1 CSASLLRGQETQYF TGCAGTGCTAGTCTGCTCCGGGGACAAGAGACCCAGTACTTC
many TRBD1 TRBJ1-3 TRBV7-2 CASSPDRAGNTIYF TGTGCCAGCAGCCCGGACAGGGCGGGAAACACCATATATTTT
. . TRBJ1-2 TRBV12-3/TRBV12-4 CASNTRGANYGYTF TGTGCCAGCAACACAAGAGGAGCTAACTATGGCTACACCTTC
. . TRBJ1-5 TRBV10-3 CAISVSGDSNQPQHF TGTGCCATCAGTGTGTCTGGAGATAGCAATCAGCCCCAGCATTTT
many TRBD2 TRBJ2-1 TRBV7-9 CASSLASGGANEQFF TGTGCCAGCAGCTTAGCAAGCGGGGGGGCTAATGAGCAGTTCTTC
. TRBD2 TRBJ2-4 TRBV5-6 CASSLKLAGDVEDIQYF TGTGCCAGCAGCTTGAAACTAGCGGGGGACGTTGAGGACATTCAGTACTTC
. TRBD1 TRBJ2-3 TRBV5-1 CASSRDREGADTQYF TGCGCCAGCAGCCGGGACAGGGAGGGCGCAGATACGCAGTATTTT
. . TRBJ2-6 TRBV7-3 CASSFAPTRSGANVLTF TGTGCCAGCAGCTTCGCCCCTACCCGCTCTGGGGCCAACGTCCTGACTTTC
many . TRBJ1-5 TRBV7-2 CASSLDHQPQHF TGTGCCAGCAGCCTTGATCATCAGCCCCAGCATTTT
many . TRBJ2-1 TRBV5-1 CASSLDWLEQFF TGCGCCAGCAGCTTGGACTGGCTTGAGCAGTTCTTC
few . TRBJ2-1 TRBV7-9 CASSLERFWLTIYNEQFF TGTGCCAGCAGCTTAGAGAGATTCTGGCTTACTATCTACAATGAGCAGTTCTTC
. TRBD2 TRBJ2-7 TRBV5-6 CASSFGTSGYEQYF TGTGCCAGCAGCTTCGGGACTAGCGGATACGAGCAGTACTTC
few . TRBJ1-1 TRBV6-6 CASIPTGTEAFF TGTGCCAGCATTCCGACAGGCACTGAAGCTTTCTTT
many . TRBJ2-1 TRBV20-1 CSARDPFSSYNEQFF TGCAGTGCTAGGGACCCATTTAGCTCCTACAATGAGCAGTTCTTC
. . TRBJ1-1 TRBV9 CASSVFGENTEAFF TGTGCCAGCAGCGTGTTCGGGGAGAACACTGAAGCTTTCTTT
many . TRBJ2-2 TRBV4-1 CASSPGWQAAGGELFF TGCGCCAGCAGCCCTGGGTGGCAGGCCGCGGGCGGGGAGCTGTTTTTT
many TRBD2 TRBJ2-1 TRBV11-2 CASRGLRGAVNEQFF TGTGCCAGCAGAGGCCTGCGGGGGGCGGTTAATGAGCAGTTCTTC
few . TRBJ2-2 TRBV13 CASSAHTGELFF TGTGCCAGCAGCGCCCACACCGGGGAGCTGTTTTTT
few . TRBJ1-4 TRBV28 CASSRTVTNEKLFF TGTGCCAGCAGTCGGACAGTAACTAATGAAAAACTGTTTTTT
. . TRBJ2-6 TRBV5-1 CASSSATSGANVLTF TGCGCCAGCAGCTCGGCCACCTCTGGGGCCAACGTCCTGACTTTC
many . TRBJ2-7 TRBV15 CATSTGGEGLSEQYF TGTGCCACCAGCACGGGCGGGGAAGGGCTAAGCGAGCAGTACTTC
. . TRBJ1-3 TRBV18 CASSSMGPLAGNTIYF TGTGCCAGCTCTTCGATGGGACCGCTGGCTGGAAACACCATATATTTT
many . TRBJ2-1 TRBV6-5 CASSYSGGDNEQFF TGTGCCAGCAGTTACTCAGGAGGGGACAATGAGCAGTTCTTC
. TRBD2 TRBJ2-3 TRBV5-4 CASSKQGTSGNTQYF TGTGCCAGCAGCAAACAAGGGACTAGCGGTAATACGCAGTATTTT
many TRBD2 TRBJ2-3 TRBV7-9 CASRSGRGTDTQYF TGTGCCAGCAGGAGCGGGAGAGGCACAGATACGCAGTATTTT
many . TRBJ1-6 TRBV7-2 CASSLVGDSPLHF TGTGCCAGCAGCTTAGTTGGGGATTCACCCCTCCACTTT
many TRBD1 TRBJ2-5 TRBV29-1 CSARTGDQETQYF TGCAGCGCCCGGACAGGGGACCAAGAGACCCAGTACTTC
. . TRBJ2-3 TRBV24-1 CATSGNRGNTQYF TGTGCCACCAGTGGGAACCGAGGGAATACGCAGTATTTT
few . TRBJ1-4 TRBV5-6 CASSLVGNEKLFF TGTGCCAGCAGCTTGGTCGGTAATGAAAAACTGTTTTTT
many TRBD1 TRBJ2-7 TRBV7-8 CASTSGTGRSEQYF TGTGCCAGCACCTCCGGGACAGGGAGGTCCGAGCAGTACTTC
. TRBD1 TRBJ1-2 TRBV28 CASSLNRGLVGYTF TGTGCCAGCAGTCTAAACAGGGGGTTGGTCGGCTACACCTTC
few TRBD1 TRBJ2-1 TRBV5-1 CASSPERGPPNEQFF TGCGCCAGCAGCCCCGAAAGGGGGCCCCCTAATGAGCAGTTCTTC
few . TRBJ1-1 TRBV25-1 CASSGTSGNTEAFF TGTGCCAGCAGTGGGACTTCCGGGAACACTGAAGCTTTCTTT
many TRBD2 TRBJ2-3 TRBV7-2 CASSDGAGGPGDTQYF TGTGCCAGCAGCGACGGAGCGGGGGGGCCAGGGGATACGCAGTATTTT
few . TRBJ2-7 TRBV7-2 CASSSPPGQGSYEQYF TGTGCCAGCAGTAGCCCTCCGGGGCAGGGAAGCTACGAGCAGTACTTC
many . TRBJ2-7 TRBV5-1 CASSPNPGSPGEQYF TGCGCCAGCAGTCCAAACCCGGGATCCCCGGGGGAGCAGTACTTC
. . TRBJ2-5 TRBV12-5 CASALGHQETQYF TGTGCTAGTGCCCTAGGACACCAAGAGACCCAGTACTTC